The entry that follows covers one T cell receptor beta chain sequence. The antigen it recognizes is unknown. The record has no base qualities; no much larger clone is one base away. The immunoSEQ Assay was used to sequence TCRbeta CDR3 regions. After extraction, genomic DNA underwent amplification by bias-controlled multiplex PCR, followed by high-throughput sequencing. In the source study's methods: To quantify the absolute abundance of each unique TCRbeta CDR3 region, sequences were collapsed and filtered. T cell fraction was estimated by normalizing TCRbeta template counts to usable DNA, with usable DNA measured through amplification of reference genes found in all nucleated cells. Repertoire TCRs were annotated as SARS-CoV-2-specific when V gene, CDR3 amino acid sequence and J gene were exactly matched to a known reactive TCR set. The reference SARS-CoV-2 TCR set was obtained from MIRA and was filtered for enrichment in COVID-19-positive ImmuneCODE repertoires, whereby public or cross-reactive TCRs were removed. Drawing on the MIRA antigens, annotated TCRs were analysed further at the level of specific ORF or position within ORF. Breadth was defined as annotated unique rearrangements over total unique productive rearrangements; depth was the summed frequency of those rearrangements. Two-sided Wilcoxon rank-sum tests were used to compare TCR breadth between groups. TCRdb provides this immuneACCESS table in a form limited to in-frame rearrangements. Some clones are lacking; in checked studies, under half of them reflect an unresolved V gene, and why the rest are absent is not known. Clone size and the V and J calls come from that table; the DNA yielded D and trimming. Present in this sample are fewer than 500,000 clones, 89% of which were seen just once. The top ten clonotypes cover over 2.5% of the sample.

This sample was included in a study of Ad26.COV2.S vaccination and SARS-CoV-2 variants (dated by TCRdb to the early 2020s). About the study as a whole: Donors in the vaccine arm were drawn from COV1001, a phase I-IIa trial of Ad26.COV2.S in healthy adults that was multicentre, randomized, double-blind and placebo-controlled. Ad26.COV2.S was given intramuscularly at 5x10^10 or 1x10^11 viral particles, as a single shot or as two shots 56 days apart. TCRbeta repertoire sequencing was used to assess the specificity and breadth of SARS-CoV-2-reactive T cell receptors after Ad26.COV2.S vaccination. A total of approximately 32 samples were included in the TCR-sequenced set, comprising roughly 20 Ad26.COV2.S vaccine recipients, 5 placebo recipients and 8 SARS-CoV-2 convalescent individuals. Trial participants were randomized into five groups of five: low-dose or high-dose Ad26.COV2.S given once or twice, or placebo on both occasions. Blinding of investigators to trial group allocation was maintained during experiments and outcome assessment.

The intended sense of this specimen's treatment or condition label: about 20 received Ad26.COV2.S at low or high dose, single or two shots; about five received placebo; per-sample allocation not given. For vaccine and placebo recipients, the sequenced repertoires came from samples collected on day 63 after the first injection. In Cohort 1b, about 25 adults aged 18-55 years were enrolled at a single site in Boston, USA, between 29 July and 7 August 2020. Ad26.COV2.S was a replication-incompetent adenovirus type 26 vector that expressed a prefusion-stabilized SARS-CoV-2 spike protein derived from the original Wuhan strain. The CDR3 goes from the cysteine to the phenylalanine over 16 residues. The DNA shown is the 48-base CDR3, in frame from base 1. V and J are trimmed by 5 bases and 6 bases, and the gene matches miss 10 bases of the junction. The germline V gene gives CDR1 as MDHEN and CDR2 as SYDVKM.

General findings and caveats noted by the study authors: The authors noted that the TCR breadth and depth analyses may have underestimated total T cell responses. After vaccination, spike-specific CD8+ and CD4+ T cell responses were reported to show substantial breadth. Vaccine and placebo recipients had comparable non-spike TCR breadth, which fits with the vaccine containing only spike. The study lacked the statistical power to compare responses across vaccine doses or regimens. Ad26.COV2.S recipients had higher spike-specific TCR breadth than placebo recipients (P = 0.0014).

This chain is built from TRBV28 and TRBJ1-5, with 10 bases matching TRBD1. Sequences were derived from peripheral blood, sampled in a trial of Ad26.COV2.S vaccine versus placebo. The receptor was isolated from a person aged 18-65 years who received the Ad26.COV2.S COVID-19 vaccine or a placebo. The DNA is as follows: TGTGCCAGCAGTAGACGACAGGGGGCTCTGGGTCAGCCCCAGCATTTT. This sequence encodes CASSRRQGALGQPQHF.